The 8 T cell receptor beta chains in this list originate from one sample, sequenced in a study of T cell responses to AZD1222 COVID-19 vaccine. Profiled with immunoSEQ multiplex PCR; TCRdb holds only in-frame clones, not every one. The sample consists of 55,000 to 75,000 clones, roughly 85% of them appearing once. This specimen was peripheral blood, taken on day 0 of AZD1222 vaccination. These receptors originate from an adult in good health.

The chain joins TRBV4-2 to TRBJ1-2, with unresolved D. CDR3 length: 14 amino acids. Germline V lookup: CDR1 LGHNA, CDR2 YNFKEQ. The V and J ends lost 0 bases and 7 bases respectively, with 12 bases between them. In nucleotides, the CDR3 is TGTGCCAGCAGCCAAGAAATAGGCAGGCCTGGCTACACCTTC. It codes for CASSQEIGRPGYTF.

J is TRBJ2-7 and V is TRBV18, with 8 bases lining up with TRBD1. The V and J ends lost 3 bases and 5 bases, in that order; junction bases with no gene match: 9. The CDR3 is made up of 15 amino acids. The germline gives CDR1 KGHSH, CDR2 LQKENI. CDR3 amino acids: CASSPLGQGGHEQYF. The CDR3 nucleotides are TGTGCCAGCTCACCCCTCGGACAGGGCGGCCACGAGCAGTACTTC.

The V and J genes are TRBV5-1 and TRBJ1-2; TRBD1 is a possible D gene (5 bases). Between the trimmed V and J ends, which lost 0 bases and 5 bases, there was a span of 11 bases. This CDR3 region has 14 residues. The germline gives CDR1 SGHRS, CDR2 YFSETQ. This CDR3 reads CASSLDPGYYGYTF. CDR3 coding DNA: TGCGCCAGCAGCTTGGACCCAGGGTATTATGGCTACACCTTC.

The chain recombines TRBV5-1 with TRBJ2-1, with D unclear. The length of the CDR3 is 16 residues. The germline V gene encodes CDR1 SGHRS and CDR2 YFSETQ. Trimming shortened V by 0 bases and J by 0 bases, and 10 bases separated the two germline ends. CDR3 amino acids: CASSLDPALSYNEQFF. Here the CDR3 DNA reads TGCGCCAGCAGCTTGGATCCGGCCCTCTCCTACAATGAGCAGTTCTTC.

CDR3 residues: CSVEDSGRADETQYF. DNA for the CDR3: TGCAGCGTTGAAGACAGCGGGAGGGCCGATGAGACCCAGTACTTC. This chain uses TRBV29-1 with TRBJ2-5; 10 positions match TRBD2. V lost 0 bases, J lost 5 bases, and 6 bases stayed unmatched. The CDR3 length is 15 residues. Germline lookup yields CDR1 SQVTM and CDR2 ANQGSEA.

The chain is built from TRBV2 and TRBJ1-5, with 9 bases that match TRBD1. The V gene's germline CDR1 is SNHLY and CDR2 FYNNEI. This CDR3 spans 14 amino acids. The V and J ends lost 5 bases and 6 bases, in that order; junction bases with no gene match: 5. CDR3 region: CASSLGQGGQPQHF. DNA for the CDR3: TGTGCCAGCAGTCTGGGACAGGGAGGTCAGCCCCAGCATTTT.

This rearrangement joins TRBV10-2 to TRBJ1-1; tentatively, D is TRBD1 (6 bases). V lost 3 bases, J lost 4 bases, and 15 bases lay in between. The germline gives CDR1 WSHSY, CDR2 SAAADI. CDR3 size: 15 residues. Here the CDR3 reads CASSEVGRGGTEAFF. CDR3 nucleotides: TGCGCCAGCAGTGAAGTTGGCAGGGGAGGCACTGAAGCTTTCTTT.

Ten or more counts support this clone. V gene TRBV9 combines with J gene TRBJ2-7; D is perhaps TRBD1 or TRBD2 (5 bases each). The CDR3 length is 14 residues. The V end lost 4 bases, the J end lost 1 base, and 12 bases lay between the germline ends. The germline V gene has CDR1 SGDLS and CDR2 YYNGEE. The CDR3 sequence is CASSPTGRSYEQYF. In DNA form, the CDR3 reads TGTGCCAGCAGCCCAACGGGACGGTCCTACGAGCAGTACTTC.